These T cell receptor beta chains were read from a single sample in a study of blood T cells in healthy people across ages. MiXCR was run by TCRdb on the 5' RACE reads, yielding one entry per CDR3 protein. The sample lists 1.2 million to 1.5 million distinct CDR3 sequences; approximately 42% were seen once. The specimen was blood. These receptors all come from a young woman in good health. Both conserved end residues are part of each CDR3. The D gene is left open where the match is weak. The size of a clone is reported for some rows only, either as once, few or many, or as a class for expanded clones.

size | D | J | V | DNA | CDR3
many | TRBD2 | TRBJ2-3 | TRBV6-5 | TGTGCCAGCCGGGTTGGCGGGAGAGGAGATACGCAGTATTTT | CASRVGGRGDTQYF
few | . | TRBJ2-5 | TRBV20-1 | TGCAGTGCTATCCGGGGGCCGTACCAAGAGACCCAGTACTTC | CSAIRGPYQETQYF
few | TRBD2 | TRBJ2-7 | TRBV11-2 | TGTGCCAGCAGTCCCGGGACTACCATTTACGAGCAGTACTTC | CASSPGTTIYEQYF
. | TRBD2 | TRBJ2-1 | TRBV27 | TGTGCCAGCAGTTTACACACCGGGACTAGCGCAACCTCTAACAGTGTCGATGAGCAGTTCTTC | CASSLHTGTSATSNSVDEQFF
few | . | TRBJ1-1 | TRBV12-3/TRBV12-4 | TGTGCCAGCGGATCGACAGCCCCTGAAGCTTTCTTT | CASGSTAPEAFF
. | . | TRBJ2-7 | TRBV11-2 | TGTGCCAGCAGCCAAGTATGGACAGACCCCTACGAGCAGTACTTC | CASSQVWTDPYEQYF
. | . | TRBJ2-3 | TRBV7-2 | TGTGCCAGCAGCTTTCGTGAGGGCCGCACAGATACGCAGTATTTT | CASSFREGRTDTQYF
. | TRBD2 | TRBJ2-3 | TRBV10-3 | TGTGCCATCAGTGAGGCGCGGACTAGCGGGACTAGCACAGATACGCAGTATTTT | CAISEARTSGTSTDTQYF
. | TRBD1 | TRBJ2-5 | TRBV10-2 | TGCGCCAGCAGTCGAGGACAGGGAACCCAAGAGACCCAGTACTTC | CASSRGQGTQETQYF
. | . | TRBJ1-4 | TRBV7-9 | TGTGCCAGCAGCTTAGGGCGGGGGCGTAATGAAAAACTGTTTTTT | CASSLGRGRNEKLFF
. | . | TRBJ1-1 | TRBV3-1 | TGTGCCAGCAGCCAACGATCTCCAAACACTGAAGCTTACTTT | CASSQRSPNTEAYF
. | TRBD1 | TRBJ1-5 | TRBV5-6 | TGTGCCAGCAGCTCGAGGGACAGGGGCCTCCATCAGCCCCAGCATTTT | CASSSRDRGLHQPQHF
few | . | TRBJ1-1 | TRBV20-1 | TGCAGTGCCCGAGGGAGTAACACTGAAGCTTTCTTT | CSARGSNTEAFF
. | TRBD2 | TRBJ2-7 | TRBV7-9 | TGTGCCAGCAGCTTAACCGGCGGGAGTGTCTACAATGAGCAGTACTTC | CASSLTGGSVYNEQYF
. | . | TRBJ1-1 | TRBV21-1 | TGTGCCAGCAGCAAAGGCCCGGGACAGCCGAACACTGAAGCTTTCTTT | CASSKGPGQPNTEAFF
. | . | TRBJ2-7 | TRBV20-1 | TGCAGTGCGGGGGGAGGCTACGAGCAGTACTTC | CSAGGGYEQYF
few | TRBD2 | TRBJ2-5 | TRBV28 | TGTGCCAGCAGAACCGGGCGGGGGGACCACAGAGACCAAGAGACCCAGTACTTC | CASRTGRGDHRDQETQYF
. | TRBD1 | TRBJ1-1 | TRBV27 | TGTGCCAGCAGTGCCACAGGGGACGCTGAAGCTTTCTTT | CASSATGDAEAFF
few | TRBD2 | TRBJ2-7 | TRBV7-9 | TGTGCCAGCAGCTTAGCCCTCCTAGCGGTAGGTGCCGAGCAGTACTTC | CASSLALLAVGAEQYF